This paragraph covers one TCR beta chain sequence. This record belongs to a study of blood T cell dynamics during melanoma immunotherapy. Study summary: Patients with metastatic melanoma got pembrolizumab or nivolumab-ipilimumab as first-line care.

Time point denoted: pre-treatment baseline. Sampling occurred pretreatment (T0) and at week 3 (W3), after cycle one of checkpoint blockade. The protocol was immunoSEQ multiplex PCR, while the TCRdb copy is restricted to in-frame clones and leaves out a portion. In the table there are roughly 23,000 clones, about 90% of which are singletons. Trimming cost V 7 bases and J 6 bases; bases outside gene matches: 10. Germline lookup yields CDR1 SGHRS and CDR2 YFSETQ. This CDR3 region has 14 residues. The sample here was blood, taken from a patient treated with checkpoint blockade. This receptor was taken from a human donor with melanoma. The genes are TRBV5-1 and TRBJ2-7; 10 bases are shared with TRBD2. The CDR3 DNA reads TGCGCCAGCTCGAGCGGGAGGGCCTTTTCCGAGCAGTACTTC. Amino acids: CASSSGRAFSEQYF.